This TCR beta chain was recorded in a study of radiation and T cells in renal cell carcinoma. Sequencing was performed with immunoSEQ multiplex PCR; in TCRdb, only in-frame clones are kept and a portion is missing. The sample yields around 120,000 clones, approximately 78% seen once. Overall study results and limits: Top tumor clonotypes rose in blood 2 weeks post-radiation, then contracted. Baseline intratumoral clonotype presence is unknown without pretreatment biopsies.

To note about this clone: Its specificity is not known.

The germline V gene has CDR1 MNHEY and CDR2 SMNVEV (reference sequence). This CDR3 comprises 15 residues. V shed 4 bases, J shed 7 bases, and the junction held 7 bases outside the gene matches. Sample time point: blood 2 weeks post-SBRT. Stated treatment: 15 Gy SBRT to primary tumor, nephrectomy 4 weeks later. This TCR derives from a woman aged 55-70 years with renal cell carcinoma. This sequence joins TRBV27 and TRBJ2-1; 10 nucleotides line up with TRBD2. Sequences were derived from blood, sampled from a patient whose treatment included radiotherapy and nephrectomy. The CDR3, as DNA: TGTGCCAGCAGTTCGGTAGCGGGAGGCCGGAATGAGCAGTTCTTC. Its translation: CASSSVAGGRNEQFF.